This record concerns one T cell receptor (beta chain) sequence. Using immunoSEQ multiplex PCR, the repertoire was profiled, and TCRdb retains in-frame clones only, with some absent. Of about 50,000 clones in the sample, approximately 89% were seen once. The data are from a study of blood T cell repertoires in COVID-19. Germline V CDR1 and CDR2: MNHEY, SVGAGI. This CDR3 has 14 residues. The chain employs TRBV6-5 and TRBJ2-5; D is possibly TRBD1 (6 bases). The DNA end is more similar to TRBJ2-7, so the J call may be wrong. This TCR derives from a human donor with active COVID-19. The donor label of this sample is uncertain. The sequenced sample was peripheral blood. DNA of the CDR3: TGTGCCAGCAGCCTCAGGGGCGCCTACTACGAGCAGTACTTC. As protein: CASSLRGAYYEQYF.